The present T cell receptor (beta chain) was sequenced within a study of blood T cell repertoires in COVID-19. Study summary: Italy, Spain and the United States were the sources of the convalescent and acute COVID-19 samples.

This table comes from immunoSEQ multiplex PCR, and its TCRdb copy is limited to in-frame clones, with some not included. This sample has about 370,000 clones, with more than 80% found just once. The CDR3 spans 17 residues. Deletions cut 6 bases from V and 2 bases from J, with 22 bases between. Germline V lookup: CDR1 SGHTA, CDR2 FQGNSA. This clonotype was obtained from a woman aged 25-40 years with COVID-19, enrolled during active disease. The V gene is TRBV7-2, the J gene TRBJ1-2; tentative D call: TRBD1 (6 bases). Source material: peripheral blood. The CDR3 nucleotides read TGTGCCAGCAGACTCACTTCGGGTCCAGGGACAAACTATGGCTACACCTTC. Protein: CASRLTSGPGTNYGYTF.